The entry below gives a single T cell receptor beta chain sequence along with its context. The target antigen is unknown. One end of the junction fails to match germline, which may point to a read error. Germline V CDR1 and CDR2: SSHAT, FNYEAQ (reference sequence). The CDR3 sequence is 19 residues long. The assay was immunoSEQ multiplex PCR, and TCRdb's table has in-frame clones only and misses some. The table records 40,000 to 55,000 clones, around 93% of them present only once. Exclusion of a patient followed from autoimmune disease history or systemic immunosuppression. Sampling of blood occurred at baseline, cycle 4 day 1, and cycle 7 day 1. These data originate in a study of OX40 agonist ivuxolimab in advanced cancers. Study results and limitations: Some of the nonresponding patients also showed low levels of normalized T-cell clonal expansion. On average, CD8+ T cells had more expanded clones than CD4+.

The TCR originated in an adult with an advanced solid tumor such as melanoma, head and neck, liver or kidney cancer. Here the sequenced sample was CD4+ or CD8+ T cells sorted from blood, taken in a trial of the OX40 agonist ivuxolimab. The chain combines TRBV7-7 with TRBJ2-2; 11 bases match TRBD2. CDR3 sequence (DNA): TGTGCTAGCAGCCCCGGAAGACTAGCGGGAAATGGCAGGGCCGGGGAGCTGTTTTTT. It yields the protein CASSPGRLAGNGRAGELFF.